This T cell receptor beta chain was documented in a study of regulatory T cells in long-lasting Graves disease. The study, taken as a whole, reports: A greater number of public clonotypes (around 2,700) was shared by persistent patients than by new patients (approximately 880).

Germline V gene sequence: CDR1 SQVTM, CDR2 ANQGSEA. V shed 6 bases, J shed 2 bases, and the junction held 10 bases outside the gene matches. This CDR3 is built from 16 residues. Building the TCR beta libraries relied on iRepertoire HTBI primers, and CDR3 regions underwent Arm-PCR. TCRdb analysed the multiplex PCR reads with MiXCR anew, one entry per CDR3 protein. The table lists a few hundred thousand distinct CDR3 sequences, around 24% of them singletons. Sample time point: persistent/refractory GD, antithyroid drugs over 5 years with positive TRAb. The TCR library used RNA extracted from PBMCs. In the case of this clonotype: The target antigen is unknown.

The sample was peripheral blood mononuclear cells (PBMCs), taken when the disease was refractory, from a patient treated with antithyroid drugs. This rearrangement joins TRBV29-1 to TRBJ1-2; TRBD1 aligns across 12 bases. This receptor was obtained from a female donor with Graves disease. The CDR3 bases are TGCAGCGTCTCTCTGGGGGGGACAGGGGGCAACTATGGCTACACCTTC. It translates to CSVSLGGTGGNYGYTF.